The 8 T cell receptor beta chains reported below all come from one sample, sequenced in a study of T cell responses to AZD1222 COVID-19 vaccine. Only in-frame clones appear in the TCRdb table, and some are missing; sequencing was by immunoSEQ multiplex PCR. The sample carries around 100,000 clones, around 85% recorded once. Sample: peripheral blood, taken 28 days after the second AZD1222 dose. These receptor sequences come from an adult who received the AZD1222 COVID-19 vaccine.

The CDR3 protein is CASSPRQGISDGYTF. Written as DNA, the CDR3 is TGTGCCAGCTCACCCCGACAGGGGATTTCTGATGGCTACACCTTC. The V and J genes are TRBV18 and TRBJ1-2; TRBD1 matches at 8 bases. The CDR3 loop spans 15 amino acids. Germline CDR1 and CDR2: KGHSH and LQKENI. The V segment lost 3 bases and the J segment 6 bases; nucleotides outside the gene matches: 9.

The chain employs TRBV2 and TRBJ2-7; unclear D gene. V lost 8 bases and J lost 6, with 20 bases in between. Germline CDR1 SNHLY, CDR2 FYNNEI. The CDR3 sequence is 14 residues long. CDR3 in DNA: TGTGCCAGCCGCTATACCGGGCCGTCGGGCGAGCAGTACTTC. Translation gives CASRYTGPSGEQYF.

V is TRBV5-1 and J is TRBJ1-2; no definite D call. Trimming took 3 bases from V and 4 from J, leaving 10 bases between them. Germline V gene lookup returns CDR1 SGHRS and CDR2 YFSETQ. CDR3 length: 13 residues. The CDR3 DNA reads as TGCGCCAGCAGCTCAACAGCAGCCTATGGCTACACCTTC. Translation: CASSSTAAYGYTF.

The DNA for the CDR3 is TGTGCCAGCAGCTTGGGCGTGGGGACCGGGGAGCTGTTTTTT. The encoded protein is CASSLGVGTGELFF. J is TRBJ2-2 and V is TRBV7-3; D ambiguous. V lost 3 bases and J 5 bases, leaving 10 bases between the germline ends. The CDR3 runs 14 residues. The germline V gene encodes CDR1 SGHTA and CDR2 FQGTGA.

The chain combines TRBV7-9 with TRBJ1-2; D may be TRBD1 (5 bases). CDR3 length: 12 amino acids. Germline-derived CDR1 and CDR2 are SEHNR and FQNEAQ (reference sequence). The germline V and J ends were trimmed by 4 bases and 7 bases, with 10 bases remaining between them. The CDR3 loop is CASSSGTRGYTF. The CDR3 DNA is TGTGCCAGCAGCTCCGGGACGCGTGGCTACACCTTC.

The rearrangement links TRBV19 to TRBJ2-6, with D possibly TRBD2 on 5 matching bases. The V end was cut by 7 bases, the J end by 2 bases, with 12 bases between. The CDR3 runs to 15 residues. CDR1 is LNHDA, CDR2 SQIVND, per germline (reference sequence). The CDR3 sequence is CASTVRVTGANVLTF. CDR3 nucleotide sequence: TGTGCCAGTACGGTGAGGGTAACTGGGGCCAACGTCCTGACTTTC.

The J gene is TRBJ2-3, the V gene TRBV30; 11 bases are a match to TRBD2. The CDR3 totals 15 residues. J was trimmed by 6 bases and V by 0 bases; bases with no gene match: 5. Germline loops: CDR1 GTSNPN, CDR2 SVGIG (reference sequence). DNA for the CDR3: TGTGCCTGGAGTGTACTAGCGGGAGTGGGCGATACGCAGTATTTT. Protein product: CAWSVLAGVGDTQYF.

J is TRBJ2-1 and V is TRBV24-1; a possible D gene is TRBD2 (6 bases). Germline lookup yields CDR1 KGHDR and CDR2 SFDVKD. V dropped 12 bases and J dropped 5 bases, with 19 bases sitting between them. The CDR3 runs to 14 residues. CDR3 DNA sequence: TGTGCCCCATACCAGGTCAGGGAGGACAATGAGCAGTTCTTC. Protein: CAPYQVREDNEQFF.